This TCR beta chain derives from a study of long-term antiretroviral therapy in people with HIV. Researchers ran immunoSEQ v3.0 at survey level. This table comes from immunoSEQ multiplex PCR, and its TCRdb copy is limited to in-frame clones, with some not included. The table includes tens of thousands of clones, over 75% detected once. The sample was unsorted PBMCs, taken 1.5 years after starting antiretroviral therapy. This receptor was taken from a man younger than 30 with HIV.

The CDR3: CASSQGVGAQYF. CDR3 nucleotides: TGCGCCAGCAGTCAAGGGGTCGGTGCGCAGTATTTT. The rearrangement links TRBV5-1 to TRBJ2-3; weak D call: TRBD1 (5 bases). V lost 5 bases and J lost 10, with 14 bases in between. The CDR3 totals 12 residues. From germline, CDR1 is SGHRS and CDR2 YFSETQ. The entire variable domain, with the rest obtained from reference TRBV5-1 and TRBJ2-3, is as follows: KAGVTQTPRYLIKTRGQQVTLSCSPISGHRSVSWYQQTPGQGLQFLFEYFSETQRNKGNFPGRFSGRQFSNSRSEMNVSTLELGDSALYLCASSQGVGAQYFGPGTRLTVL.